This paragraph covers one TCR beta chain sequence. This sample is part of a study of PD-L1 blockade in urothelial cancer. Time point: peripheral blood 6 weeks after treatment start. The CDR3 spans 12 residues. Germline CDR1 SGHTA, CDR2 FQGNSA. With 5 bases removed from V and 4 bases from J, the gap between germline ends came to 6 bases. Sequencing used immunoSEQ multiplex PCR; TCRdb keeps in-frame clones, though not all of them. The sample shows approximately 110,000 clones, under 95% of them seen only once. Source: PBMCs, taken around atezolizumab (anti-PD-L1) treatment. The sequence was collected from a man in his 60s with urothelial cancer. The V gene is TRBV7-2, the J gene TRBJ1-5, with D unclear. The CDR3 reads CASSPPNQPQHF. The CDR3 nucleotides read TGTGCCAGCAGCCCCCCTAATCAGCCCCAGCATTTT. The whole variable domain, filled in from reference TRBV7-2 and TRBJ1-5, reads GAGVSQSPSNKVTEKGKDVELRCDPISGHTALYWYRQSLGQGLEFLIYFQGNSAPDKSGLPSDRFSAERTGGSVSTLTIQRTQQEDSAVYLCASSPPNQPQHFGDGTRLSIL.